This TCR beta chain was retrieved from a study of cytomegalovirus exposure and HLA in healthy donors. Study-level points and caveats: Highest at DRB1 and lowest at HLA-C, TCR association rates differed among HLA loci in a later analysis. Using the classifier, cytomegalovirus status was reportedly diagnosed with high specificity and sensitivity.

With regard to this clone: Its target is unknown.

The length of the CDR3 is 17 residues. V shed 0 bases and J shed 0 bases, with 13 bases lying between them. Per germline, CDR1 SGHTS and CDR2 YDEGEE. The PCR ran on 60 Vbeta and 13 Jbeta primers. The repertoire was sequenced with immunoSEQ multiplex PCR; TCRdb's copy has only in-frame clones and lacks some. The table records roughly 190,000 clones, about four fifths of them present only once. The TCR originated in a man younger than 35 in good health and CMV-seronegative. V is TRBV5-8 and J is TRBJ2-1; D may be TRBD1 (5 bases). The specimen was PBMCs. The chain's CDR3 is CASSLGGSISSYNEQFF. As DNA, the CDR3 is TGTGCCAGCAGCTTGGGGGGCAGTATCAGCTCCTACAATGAGCAGTTCTTC. Full variable domain (remainder filled in from reference TRBV5-8 and TRBJ2-1): EAGVTQSPTHLIKTRGQQATLRCSPISGHTSVYWYQQALGLGLQFLLWYDEGEERNRGNFPPRFSGRQFPNYSSELNVNALELEDSALYLCASSLGGSISSYNEQFFGPGTRLTVL.